This T cell receptor (beta chain) stems from a study of CD8 T cells in ankylosing spondylitis. Study results and caveats: Disease-linked clones proved CD8+ and comparatively uncommon in peripheral blood. What seemed typical of ankylosing spondylitis blood was a TCR beta motif built from eight highly homologous variants. Matched ankylosing spondylitis synovial fluid reportedly contained a significantly enriched population of disease-linked clones.

This clonotype came up many times. Its target is unknown. The CDR3 is made up of 15 amino acids. Trimming removed 6 bases from V and 3 bases from J; junction bases left unmatched: 10. Preparation of TCR beta libraries was done by quantitative 5'-RACE with molecular barcodes. TCRdb called the 5' RACE reads again in MiXCR, with one record for every CDR3 protein. The sample has approximately 540,000 distinct CDR3 sequences; more than 9.5% are singletons. The clonotype originates from a male donor with ankylosing spondylitis. The V and J genes are TRBV12-3 or TRBV12-4 and TRBJ1-1, with 7 bases lining up with TRBD1. The sequenced sample was blood, either unsorted or a sorted T cell fraction (not recorded which). CDR3 sequence reads: CASSPLTGTDTEAFF. The CDR3 coding sequence is TGTGCCAGCAGCCCCTTGACCGGGACAGACACTGAAGCTTTCTTT.